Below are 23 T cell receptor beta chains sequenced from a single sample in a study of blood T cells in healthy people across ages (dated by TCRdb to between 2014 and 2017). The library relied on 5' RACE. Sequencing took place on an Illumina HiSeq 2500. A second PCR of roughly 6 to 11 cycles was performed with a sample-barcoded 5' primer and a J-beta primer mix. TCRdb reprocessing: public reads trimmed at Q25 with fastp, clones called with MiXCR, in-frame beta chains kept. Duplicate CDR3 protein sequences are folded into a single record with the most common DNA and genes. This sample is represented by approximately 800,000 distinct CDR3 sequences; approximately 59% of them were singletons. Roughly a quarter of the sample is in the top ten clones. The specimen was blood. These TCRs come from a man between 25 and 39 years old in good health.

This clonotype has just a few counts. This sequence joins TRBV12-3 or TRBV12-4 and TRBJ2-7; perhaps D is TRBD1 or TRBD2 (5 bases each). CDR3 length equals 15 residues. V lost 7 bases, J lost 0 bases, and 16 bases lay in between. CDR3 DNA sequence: TGTGCCAGCACCTTAGGGACGGGGCTCTCCTACGAGCAGTACTTC. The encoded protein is CASTLGTGLSYEQYF.

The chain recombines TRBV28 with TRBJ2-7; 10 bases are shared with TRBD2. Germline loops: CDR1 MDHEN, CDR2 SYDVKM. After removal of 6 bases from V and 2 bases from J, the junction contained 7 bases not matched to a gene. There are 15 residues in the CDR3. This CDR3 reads CASRLLAGRAYEQYF. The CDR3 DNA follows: TGTGCCAGCAGACTACTAGCGGGGAGAGCCTACGAGCAGTACTTC.

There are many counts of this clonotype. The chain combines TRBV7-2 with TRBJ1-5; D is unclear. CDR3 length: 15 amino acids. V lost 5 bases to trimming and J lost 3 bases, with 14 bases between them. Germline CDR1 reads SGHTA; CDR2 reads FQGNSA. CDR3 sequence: CASSVTSGINQPQHF. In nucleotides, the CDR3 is TGTGCCAGCAGCGTGACATCGGGGATCAATCAGCCCCAGCATTTT.

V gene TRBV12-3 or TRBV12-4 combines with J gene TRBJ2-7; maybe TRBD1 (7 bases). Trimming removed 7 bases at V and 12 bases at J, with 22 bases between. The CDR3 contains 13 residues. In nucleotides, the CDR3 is TGTGCCAGCACCCTAGGACAGGCGGGGCCGTCGTACTTC. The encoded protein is CASTLGQAGPSYF.

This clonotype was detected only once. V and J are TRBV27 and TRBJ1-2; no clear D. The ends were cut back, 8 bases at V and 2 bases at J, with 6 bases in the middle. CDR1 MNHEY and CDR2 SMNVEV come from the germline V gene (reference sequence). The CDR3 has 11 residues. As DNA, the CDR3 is TGTGCCAGCGGCGAGAACTATGGCTACACCTTC. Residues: CASGENYGYTF.

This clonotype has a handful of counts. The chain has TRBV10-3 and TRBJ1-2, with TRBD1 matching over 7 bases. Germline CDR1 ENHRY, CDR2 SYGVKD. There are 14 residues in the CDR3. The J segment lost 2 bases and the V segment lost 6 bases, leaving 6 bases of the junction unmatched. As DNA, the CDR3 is TGTGCCATCAGGGACCCGGGACAGAACTATGGCTACACCTTC. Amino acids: CAIRDPGQNYGYTF.

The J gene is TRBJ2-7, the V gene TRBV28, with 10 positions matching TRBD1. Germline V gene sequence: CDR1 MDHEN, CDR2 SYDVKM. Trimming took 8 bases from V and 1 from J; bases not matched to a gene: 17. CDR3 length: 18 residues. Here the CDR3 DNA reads TGTGCCAGCCTCAGTTTATCAGTTCGGGACAGGGGATCCTACGAGCAGTACTTC. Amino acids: CASLSLSVRDRGSYEQYF.

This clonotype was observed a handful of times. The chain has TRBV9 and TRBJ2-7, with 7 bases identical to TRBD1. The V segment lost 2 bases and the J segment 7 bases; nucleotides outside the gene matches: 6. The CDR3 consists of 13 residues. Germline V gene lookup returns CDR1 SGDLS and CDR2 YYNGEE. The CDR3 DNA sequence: TGTGCCAGCAGCGTGAGGGGGCAAGGTGAGCAGTACTTC. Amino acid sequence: CASSVRGQGEQYF.

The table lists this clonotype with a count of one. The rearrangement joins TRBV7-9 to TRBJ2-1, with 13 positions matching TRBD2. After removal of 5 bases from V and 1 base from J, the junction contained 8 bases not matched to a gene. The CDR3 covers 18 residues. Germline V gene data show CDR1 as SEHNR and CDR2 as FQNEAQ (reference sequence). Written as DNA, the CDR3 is TGTGCCAGCAGCCCCGGACTAGCGGGGGATAGGTCCTACAATGAGCAGTTCTTC. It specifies CASSPGLAGDRSYNEQFF.

CDR3 DNA: TGTGCCAGCAGTTACTCTTCAGGGGGAAGTGGGTACAATGAGCAGTTCTTC. This encodes CASSYSSGGSGYNEQFF. The chain has TRBV6-5 and TRBJ2-1; TRBD1 matches at 7 bases. The ends lost 0 bases at V and 4 bases at J; junction bases unmatched: 9. Germline lookup yields CDR1 MNHEY and CDR2 SVGAGI. The CDR3 sequence is 17 residues long.

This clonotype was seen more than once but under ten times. The CDR3 DNA sequence: TGTGCCAGCAGCCCGCGTGGGGGCGGTTTTGAAAAACTGTTTTTT. Translation gives CASSPRGGGFEKLFF. The V and J genes are TRBV7-6 and TRBJ1-4, with D tentatively TRBD1 (6 bases). The V gene lost 5 bases and the J gene lost 7 bases, with 17 bases spanning the gap. Germline loops: CDR1 SGHVS, CDR2 FNYEAQ. The CDR3 extends over 15 amino acids.

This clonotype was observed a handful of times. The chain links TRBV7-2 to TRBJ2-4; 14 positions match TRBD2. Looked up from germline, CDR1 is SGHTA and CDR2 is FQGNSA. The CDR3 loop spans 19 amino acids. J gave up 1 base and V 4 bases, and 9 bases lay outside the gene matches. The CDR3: CASSSSGLAGGGAKNIQYF. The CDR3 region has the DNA TGTGCCAGCAGCTCCTCCGGACTAGCGGGGGGAGGGGCCAAAAACATTCAGTACTTC.

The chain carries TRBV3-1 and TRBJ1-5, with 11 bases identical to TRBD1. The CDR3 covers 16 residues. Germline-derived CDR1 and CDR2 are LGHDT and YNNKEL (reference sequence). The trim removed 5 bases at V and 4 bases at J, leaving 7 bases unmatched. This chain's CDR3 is CASSSGTGGFNQPQHF. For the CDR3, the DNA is TGTGCCAGCAGCTCCGGGACAGGGGGTTTTAATCAGCCCCAGCATTTT.

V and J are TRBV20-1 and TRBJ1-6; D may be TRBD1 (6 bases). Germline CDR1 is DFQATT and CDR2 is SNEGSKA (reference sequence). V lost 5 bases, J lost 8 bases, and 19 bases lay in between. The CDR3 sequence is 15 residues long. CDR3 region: CSAVPGAGSDSPLHF. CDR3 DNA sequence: TGCAGTGCTGTACCAGGGGCGGGGTCGGATTCACCCCTCCACTTT.

The CDR3 reads CSVPDRGLYNEQFF. The CDR3 coding sequence is TGCAGCGTCCCGGACAGGGGGCTTTATAATGAGCAGTTCTTC. The chain carries TRBV29-1 and TRBJ2-1; 11 nucleotides agree with TRBD1. The CDR3 is 14 amino acids. The germline gives CDR1 SQVTM, CDR2 ANQGSEA. V lost 6 bases, J lost 7 bases, and 8 bases stayed unmatched.

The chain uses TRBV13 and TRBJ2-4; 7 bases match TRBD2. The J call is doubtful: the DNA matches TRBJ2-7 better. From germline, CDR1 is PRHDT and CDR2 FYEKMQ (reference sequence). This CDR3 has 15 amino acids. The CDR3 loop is CASSLGRGGFDEQYF. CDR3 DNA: TGTGCCAGCAGCTTAGGCCGGGGAGGGTTTGACGAGCAGTACTTC.

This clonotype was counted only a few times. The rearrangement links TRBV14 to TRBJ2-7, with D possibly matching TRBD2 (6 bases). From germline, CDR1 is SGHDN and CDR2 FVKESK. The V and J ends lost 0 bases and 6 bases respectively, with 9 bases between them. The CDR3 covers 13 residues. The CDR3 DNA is TGTGCCAGCAGCCAAGATCTTAGCGGCGAGCAGTACTTC. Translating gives CASSQDLSGEQYF. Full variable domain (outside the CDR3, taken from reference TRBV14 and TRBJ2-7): EAGVTQFPSHSVIEKGQTVTLRCDPISGHDNLYWYRRVMGKEIKFLLHFVKESKQDESGMPNNRFLAERTGGTYSTLKVQPAELEDSGVYFCASSQDLSGEQYFGPGTRLTVT.

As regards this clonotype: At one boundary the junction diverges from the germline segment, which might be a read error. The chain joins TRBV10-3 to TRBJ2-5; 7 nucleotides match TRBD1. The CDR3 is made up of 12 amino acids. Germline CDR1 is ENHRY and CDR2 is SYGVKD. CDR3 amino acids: CAIKDRKETQYF. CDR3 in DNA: TGCGCCATCAAGGACAGGAAAGAGACCCAGTACTTC.

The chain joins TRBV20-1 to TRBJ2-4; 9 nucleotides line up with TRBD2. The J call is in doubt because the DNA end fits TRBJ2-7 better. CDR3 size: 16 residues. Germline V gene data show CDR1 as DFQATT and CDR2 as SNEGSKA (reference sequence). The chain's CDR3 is CSARSRSGLAAYEQYF. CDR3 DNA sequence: TGCAGTGCTAGATCCCGATCGGGACTAGCCGCCTACGAGCAGTACTTC.

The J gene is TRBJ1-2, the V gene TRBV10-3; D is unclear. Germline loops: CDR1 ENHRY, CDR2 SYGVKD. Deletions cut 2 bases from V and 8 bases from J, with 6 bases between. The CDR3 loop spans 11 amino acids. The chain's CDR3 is CAISEGAGYTF. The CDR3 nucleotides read TGTGCCATCAGTGAGGGTGCCGGCTACACCTTC.

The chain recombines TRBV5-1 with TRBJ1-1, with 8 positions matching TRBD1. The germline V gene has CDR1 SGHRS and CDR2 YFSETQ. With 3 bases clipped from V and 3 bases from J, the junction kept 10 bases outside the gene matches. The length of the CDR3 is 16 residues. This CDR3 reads CASSSTGAPRDTEAFF. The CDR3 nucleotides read TGCGCCAGCAGCTCGACAGGGGCCCCCCGAGACACTGAAGCTTTCTTT.

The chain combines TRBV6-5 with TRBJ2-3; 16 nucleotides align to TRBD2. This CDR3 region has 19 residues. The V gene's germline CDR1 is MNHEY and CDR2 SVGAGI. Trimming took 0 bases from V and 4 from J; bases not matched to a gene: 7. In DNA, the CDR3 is TGTGCCAGCAGTTACTCCTCCGGGACTAGCGGGGGGGCCGCAGATACGCAGTATTTT. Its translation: CASSYSSGTSGGAADTQYF.

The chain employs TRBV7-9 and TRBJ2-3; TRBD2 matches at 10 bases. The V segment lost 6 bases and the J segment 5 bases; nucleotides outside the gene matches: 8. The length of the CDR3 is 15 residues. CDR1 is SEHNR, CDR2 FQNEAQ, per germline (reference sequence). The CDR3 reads CASREASGSIDTQYF. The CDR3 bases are TGTGCCAGCAGGGAGGCTAGCGGGAGTATAGATACGCAGTATTTT.